This T cell receptor (beta chain) comes out of a study of post-analysis software for immune sequencing data (dated by TCRdb to the mid-2010s). With respect to the entire study: The recorded disease courses included relapsing-remitting, secondary progressive and progressive-relapsing multiple sclerosis, and some patients had no subtype annotation. The multiple sclerosis patient repertoires were compared with about a dozen previously published healthy control repertoires from donors aged about 6 to 26 years. A subset of samples was prepared in parallel using single-end sample barcoding, then pooled and co-amplified after Illumina adapter ligation. Broad study findings and their caveats: Normalized Chao1 diversity was significantly lower in multiple sclerosis patients than controls, suggesting substantial peripheral T-cell clonal expansion. When samples were clustered directly using the F measure, samples prepared in the same batch co-clustered strongly, which prompted a batch-effect correction. The multiple sclerosis patient group was slightly younger than the control group. Patients showed significantly higher frequencies than controls for several TRBV segments, among them TRBV5-6, TRBV5-1 and TRBV20-1.

To demonstrate the VDJtools post-analysis software, the study profiled TCR beta repertoires from the peripheral blood of 10 to 15 young patients with multiple sclerosis. The patients with multiple sclerosis were children and adolescents between roughly 6 and 17 years of age. The protocol used for the library was PCR. These reads were obtained on an Illumina HiSeq 2500. To reduce PCR and sequencing biases, unique molecular identifiers were built into the TCR beta cDNA libraries. Approximately 500,000 cDNA molecules were obtained for every 1 to 10 million input T cells, so each molecule roughly corresponded to one T cell. The patient libraries were prepared and sequenced with the same protocol used for the earlier healthy control dataset. Within a given batch, samples were prepared together, multiplexed and sequenced on the same HiSeq lane. Processing in the source paper ran as follows. Raw barcoded reads were processed with MIGEC, discarding single-read molecular identifier groups before consensus assembly and CDR3 extraction. Clonotype tables were post-analysed with VDJtools, and diversity was normalized by down-sampling all datasets to the smallest sample size. Repertoire overlap clustering matched CDR3 amino acid but not nucleotide sequences to correct batch-related cross-sample contamination. TCRdb ran its own pipeline on the public reads, namely fastp trimming at Q25 and MiXCR clone calling, and kept in-frame beta chains. One record per CDR3 amino acid sequence lists the most common genes and DNA. TCRdb's processing, not the authors' own work, is the source of the V and J calls. Here the sample has about 540,000 distinct CDR3 sequences; roughly 34% occur a single time. The ten largest clones capture approximately 5.4% of the sample.

As to this clonotype: Its antigen has not been determined. Per-nucleotide qualities are absent, and no much larger clonotype sits a single base away.

Reading the germline V gene (reference sequence) gives CDR1 DFQATT and CDR2 SNEGSKA. After removal of 4 bases from V and 3 bases from J, the junction retains 11 bases not matched to a gene. The CDR3, from cysteine to phenylalanine, totals 15 residues. Only the CDR3 portion is preserved as DNA: 45 bases, with reading frame beginning at the first base. The origin of this receptor is a girl under 18 with multiple sclerosis. Sequencing was done on a sample of blood. In this chain, TRBV20-1 is recombined with TRBJ2-5, with 7 bases aligning to TRBD2. The DNA sequence is as follows: TGCAGTGCTATCCCCTCCCTAGCGGTGAAAGAGACCCAGTACTTC. Its coded protein is CSAIPSLAVKETQYF.